This T cell receptor (beta chain) was retrieved from a study of shared clonotypes between healthy human individuals. In the case of this clone: Its antigen is not identified.

The naive CD8 fraction comprised CD45RO-negative cells positively selected for CCR7 and excluded terminally differentiated effector memory CD45RA+ cells. This CDR3 comprises 16 residues. V was clipped by 3 bases and J by 2 bases; unmatched bases: 4. Germline CDR1 and CDR2: KGHSH and LQKENI. Study findings and constraints: In this cohort, only blood was sampled, and tissue repertoires likely differ. Relative to their counterparts shared across all four donors, non-shared clonotypes exhibited diminished generation probabilities.

Using around 180 ng DNA, 25,000 to 35,000 T cell genomes, the sorted-subset replicate PCRs were run. Repertoires were generated with immunoSEQ multiplex PCR, while TCRdb's copy carries only in-frame clones and drops some. The sample has under 2,000,000 clones, about 95% seen once. Input material: naive CD8+ T cells sorted from blood. The V call is TRBV18, the J call TRBJ2-5, with 12 bases that match TRBD2. The clonotype was recovered from a man between 18 and 35 years old in good health. The CDR3 spells CASSPWTSGDQETQYF. The DNA of the CDR3 is TGTGCCAGCTCACCCTGGACTAGCGGGGATCAAGAGACCCAGTACTTC.